This TCR beta chain came from a study of blood T cells in healthy people across ages. In the case of this clonotype: Its specificity is unknown.

Broader study findings: The study found TCR beta diversity correlated strongly with naive T cell percentage.

V shed 5 bases, J shed 5 bases, and the junction held 8 bases outside the gene matches. This CDR3 has 15 amino acids. Germline V lookup: CDR1 MNHNY, CDR2 SVGAGI (reference sequence). With a J-beta primer mix and a sample-barcoded 5' primer, a second PCR ran about 7 to 12 cycles. TCRdb re-called the 5' RACE reads with MiXCR, one entry per CDR3 protein. The repertoire holds approximately 800,000 distinct CDR3 sequences, with around half as singletons. This clonotype originated in a man aged 80 or over in good health. The genes are TRBV6-6 and TRBJ1-2, with TRBD1 matching 10 bases. Sequenced sample: blood. The CDR3 DNA reads as TGTGCCAGCAGTGCCCGGGACAGGGGATATTATGGCTACACCTTC. It codes for CASSARDRGYYGYTF.